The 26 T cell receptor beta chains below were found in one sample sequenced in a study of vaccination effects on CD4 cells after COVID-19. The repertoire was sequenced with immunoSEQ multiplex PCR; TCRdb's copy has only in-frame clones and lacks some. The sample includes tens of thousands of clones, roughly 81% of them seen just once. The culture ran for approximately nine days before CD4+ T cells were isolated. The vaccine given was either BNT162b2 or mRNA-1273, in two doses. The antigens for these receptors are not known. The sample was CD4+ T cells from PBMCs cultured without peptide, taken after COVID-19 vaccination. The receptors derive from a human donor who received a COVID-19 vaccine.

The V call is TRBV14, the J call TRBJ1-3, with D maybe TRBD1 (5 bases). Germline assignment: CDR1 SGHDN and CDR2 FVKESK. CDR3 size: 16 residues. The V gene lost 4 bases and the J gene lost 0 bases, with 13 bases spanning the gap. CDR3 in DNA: TGTGCCAGCAGCCGGGGGGGAGGGTTCTCTGGAAACACCATATATTTT. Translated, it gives CASSRGGGFSGNTIYF.

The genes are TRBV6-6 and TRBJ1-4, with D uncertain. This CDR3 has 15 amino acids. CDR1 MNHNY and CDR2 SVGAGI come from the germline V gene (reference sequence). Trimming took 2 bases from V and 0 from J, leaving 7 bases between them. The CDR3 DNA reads TGTGCCAGCAGTTACGGGGATACAACTAATGAAAAACTGTTTTTT. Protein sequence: CASSYGDTTNEKLFF.

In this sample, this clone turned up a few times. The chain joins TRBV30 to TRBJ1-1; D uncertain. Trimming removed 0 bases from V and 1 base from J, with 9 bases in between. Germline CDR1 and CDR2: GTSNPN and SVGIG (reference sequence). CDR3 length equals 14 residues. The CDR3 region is CAWSVLLWNTEAFF. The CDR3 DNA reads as TGTGCCTGGAGTGTACTCTTGTGGAACACTGAAGCTTTCTTT.

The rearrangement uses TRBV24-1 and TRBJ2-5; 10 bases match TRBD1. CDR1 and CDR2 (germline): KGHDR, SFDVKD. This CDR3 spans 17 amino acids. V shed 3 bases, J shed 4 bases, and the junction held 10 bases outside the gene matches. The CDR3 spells CATSDPGPGQGRETQYF. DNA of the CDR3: TGTGCCACCAGTGATCCCGGGCCGGGACAGGGGAGAGAGACCCAGTACTTC.

CDR3 DNA sequence: TGTGCCAGCAGCCAAGGGCCCTTATCTGGACTAGCGGGGAAGAATGAGCAGTTCTTC. Translating gives CASSQGPLSGLAGKNEQFF. This chain uses TRBV3-1 (or the pseudogene TRBV3-2) with TRBJ2-1; 12 bases align to TRBD2. The CDR3 spans 19 residues. V dropped 1 base and J dropped 7; count of bases not matched to a gene: 14. Germline V gene lookup returns CDR1 LGHDT and CDR2 YNNKEL (reference sequence).

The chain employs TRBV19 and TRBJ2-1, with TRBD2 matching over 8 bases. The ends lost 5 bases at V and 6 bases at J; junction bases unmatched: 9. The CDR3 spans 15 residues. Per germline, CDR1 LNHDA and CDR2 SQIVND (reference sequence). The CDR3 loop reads CASSPPGGGLNEQFF. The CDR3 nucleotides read TGTGCCAGTAGTCCCCCGGGGGGGGGCCTCAATGAGCAGTTCTTC.

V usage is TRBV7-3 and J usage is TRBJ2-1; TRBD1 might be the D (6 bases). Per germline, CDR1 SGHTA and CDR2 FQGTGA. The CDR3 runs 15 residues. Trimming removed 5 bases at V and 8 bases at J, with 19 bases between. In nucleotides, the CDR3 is TGTGCCAGCAGCCCTTATGGGGATGAGGGGGATGAGCAGTTCTTC. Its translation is CASSPYGDEGDEQFF.

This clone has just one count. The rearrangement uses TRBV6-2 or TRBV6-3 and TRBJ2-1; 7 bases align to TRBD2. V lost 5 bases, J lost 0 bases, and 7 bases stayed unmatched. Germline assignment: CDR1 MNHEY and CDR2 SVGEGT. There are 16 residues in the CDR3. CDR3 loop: CASSPVRGGSYNEQFF. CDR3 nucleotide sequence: TGTGCCAGCAGTCCCGTTCGCGGGGGCTCCTACAATGAGCAGTTCTTC.

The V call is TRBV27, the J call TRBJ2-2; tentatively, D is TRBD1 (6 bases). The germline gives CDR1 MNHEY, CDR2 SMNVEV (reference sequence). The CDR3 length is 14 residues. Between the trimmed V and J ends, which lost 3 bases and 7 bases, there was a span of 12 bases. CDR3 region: CASSFLGAIGELFF. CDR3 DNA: TGTGCCAGCAGTTTCCTGGGGGCAATCGGGGAGCTGTTTTTT.

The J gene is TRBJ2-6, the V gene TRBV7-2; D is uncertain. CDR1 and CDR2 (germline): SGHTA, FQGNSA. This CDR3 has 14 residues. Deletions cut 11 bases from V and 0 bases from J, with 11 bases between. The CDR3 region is CAAELSSGANVLTF. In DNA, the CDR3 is TGTGCCGCCGAGTTGAGCTCTGGGGCCAACGTCCTGACTTTC.

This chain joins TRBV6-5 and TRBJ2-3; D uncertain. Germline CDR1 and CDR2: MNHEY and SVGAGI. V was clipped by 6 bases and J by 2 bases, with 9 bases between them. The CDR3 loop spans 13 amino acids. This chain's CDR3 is CASRTPSTDTQYF. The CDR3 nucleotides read TGTGCCAGCAGAACGCCCTCCACAGATACGCAGTATTTT.

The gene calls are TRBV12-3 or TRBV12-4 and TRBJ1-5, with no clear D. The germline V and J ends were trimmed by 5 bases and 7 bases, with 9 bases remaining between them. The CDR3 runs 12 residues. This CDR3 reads CASSPRSQPQHF. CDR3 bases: TGTGCCAGCAGTCCTAGATCACAGCCCCAGCATTTT.

CDR3 DNA sequence: TGTGCCAGCAGTGAAGCTTATGGGGGATTCACAGATACGCAGTATTTT. Amino acids: CASSEAYGGFTDTQYF. The chain links TRBV6-1 to TRBJ2-3; D is possibly TRBD1 or TRBD2 (5 bases each). From germline, CDR1 is MNHNS and CDR2 SASEGT. CDR3 size: 16 residues. The V end lost 0 bases, the J end lost 2 bases, and 12 bases lay between the germline ends.

The chain's CDR3 is CASSYGNYLDSPLHF. The CDR3 coding sequence is TGTGCCAGCAGTTACGGGAACTATCTCGATTCACCCCTCCACTTT. The chain carries TRBV6-2 or TRBV6-3 and TRBJ1-6, with D unresolved. CDR1 is MNHEY and CDR2 is SVGEGT in the germline V gene. The V and J ends lost 2 bases and 8 bases respectively, with 13 bases between them. The CDR3 runs to 15 residues.

The CDR3 bases are TGTGCCAGCAGTGTCCGCGCGAACACCGGGGAGCTGTTTTTT. Protein product: CASSVRANTGELFF. This chain uses TRBV25-1 with TRBJ2-2; D is undetermined. Germline V gene lookup returns CDR1 MGHDK and CDR2 SYGVNS. The CDR3 contains 14 residues. V shed 4 bases and J shed 0 bases, with 6 bases lying between them.

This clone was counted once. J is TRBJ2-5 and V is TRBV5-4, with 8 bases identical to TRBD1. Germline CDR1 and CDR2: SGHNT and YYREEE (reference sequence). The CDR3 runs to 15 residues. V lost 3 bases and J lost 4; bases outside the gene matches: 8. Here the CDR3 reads CASSSRQGSPETQYF. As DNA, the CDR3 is TGTGCCAGCAGCTCTAGACAGGGGTCTCCAGAGACCCAGTACTTC.

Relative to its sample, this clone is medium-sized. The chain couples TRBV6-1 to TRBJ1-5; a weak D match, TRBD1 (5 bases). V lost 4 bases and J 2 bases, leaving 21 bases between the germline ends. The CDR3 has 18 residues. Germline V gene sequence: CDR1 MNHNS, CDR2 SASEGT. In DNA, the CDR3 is TGTGCCAGCAGTGCCATCTATAACTCGGGACCGGGCAATCAGCCCCAGCATTTT. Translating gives CASSAIYNSGPGNQPQHF.

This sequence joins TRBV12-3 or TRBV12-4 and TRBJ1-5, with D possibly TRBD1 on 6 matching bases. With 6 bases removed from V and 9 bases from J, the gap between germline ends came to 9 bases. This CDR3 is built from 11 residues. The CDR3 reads CASSEGGPQHF. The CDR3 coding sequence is TGTGCCAGCAGCGAGGGGGGGCCCCAGCATTTT.

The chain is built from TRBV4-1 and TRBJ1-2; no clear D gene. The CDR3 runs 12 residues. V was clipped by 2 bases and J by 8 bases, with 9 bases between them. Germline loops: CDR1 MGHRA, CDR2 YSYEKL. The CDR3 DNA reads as TGCGCCAGCAGCCAACCAAGGAGCGGCTACACCTTC. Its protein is CASSQPRSGYTF.

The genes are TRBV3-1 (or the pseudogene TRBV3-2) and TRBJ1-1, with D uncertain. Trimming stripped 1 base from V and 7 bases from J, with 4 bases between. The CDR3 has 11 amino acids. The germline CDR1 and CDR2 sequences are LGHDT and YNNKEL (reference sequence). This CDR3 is CASSQANEAFF. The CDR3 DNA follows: TGTGCCAGCAGCCAAGCAAATGAAGCTTTCTTT.

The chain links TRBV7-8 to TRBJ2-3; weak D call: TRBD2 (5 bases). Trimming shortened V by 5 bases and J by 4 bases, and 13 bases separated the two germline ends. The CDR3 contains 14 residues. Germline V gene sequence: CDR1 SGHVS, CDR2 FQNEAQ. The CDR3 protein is CASSALVGADTQYF. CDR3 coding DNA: TGTGCCAGCAGCGCCCTAGTCGGGGCAGATACGCAGTATTTT.

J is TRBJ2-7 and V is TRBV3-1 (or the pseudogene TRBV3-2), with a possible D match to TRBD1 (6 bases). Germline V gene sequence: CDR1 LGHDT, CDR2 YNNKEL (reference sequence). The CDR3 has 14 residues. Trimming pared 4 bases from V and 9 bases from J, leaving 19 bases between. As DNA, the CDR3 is TGTGCCAGCAGCCTATCCGGGACACCCGGTGGGCAGTACGTC. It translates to CASSLSGTPGGQYV.

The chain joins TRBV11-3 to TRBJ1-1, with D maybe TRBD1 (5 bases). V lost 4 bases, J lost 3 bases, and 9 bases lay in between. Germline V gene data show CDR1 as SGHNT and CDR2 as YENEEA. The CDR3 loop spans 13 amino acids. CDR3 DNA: TGTGCCAGCAGCTATCGGGGGGACACTGAAGCTTTCTTT. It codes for CASSYRGDTEAFF.

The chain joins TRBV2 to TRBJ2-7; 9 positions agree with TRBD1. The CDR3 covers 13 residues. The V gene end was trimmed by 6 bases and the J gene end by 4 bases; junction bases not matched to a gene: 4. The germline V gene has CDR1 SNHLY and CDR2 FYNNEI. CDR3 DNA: TGTGCCAGCAGGGGCGACAGGGGGTACGAGCAGTACGTC. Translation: CASRGDRGYEQYV.

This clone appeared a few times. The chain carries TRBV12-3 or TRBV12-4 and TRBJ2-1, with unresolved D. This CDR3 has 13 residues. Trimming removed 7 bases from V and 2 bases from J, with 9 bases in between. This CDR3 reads CASTSGTYNEQFF. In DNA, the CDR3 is TGTGCCAGCACTTCCGGTACCTACAATGAGCAGTTCTTC.

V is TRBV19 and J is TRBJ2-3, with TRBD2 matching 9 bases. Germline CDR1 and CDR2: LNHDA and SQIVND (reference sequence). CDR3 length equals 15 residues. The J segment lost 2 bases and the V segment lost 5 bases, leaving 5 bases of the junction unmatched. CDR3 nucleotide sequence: TGTGCCAGTAGTTTAGCGGGGGTAGACACAGATACGCAGTATTTT. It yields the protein CASSLAGVDTDTQYF.